This TCR beta chain was captured in a study of shared clonotypes between healthy human individuals. Study-level information: In total, the donors were two women and a few men aged 18 to 49. Each donor had three CD4 naive, three CD4 memory, two CD8 naive and one CD8 memory plate. Study findings and constraints: Generally, naive subsets came out with larger estimated richness than memory subsets.

The assay was immunoSEQ multiplex PCR, and TCRdb's table has in-frame clones only and misses some. The sample has roughly 850,000 clones; 96% are singletons. About this clone itself: Its target is unknown.

The trim removed 4 bases at V and 7 bases at J, leaving 8 bases unmatched. The CDR3 is 14 amino acids. Per germline, CDR1 SGHVS and CDR2 FNYEAQ. Naive CD8 populations comprised CD45RO-negative cells positively selected for CCR7, excluding terminally differentiated effector memory CD45RA+ cells. All donors were healthy HIV-negative adults lacking recent acute infections or vaccinations. The sequenced sample consisted of naive CD8+ T cells sorted from blood. The receptor comes from a man aged 25-40 years in good health. The chain couples TRBV7-6 to TRBJ1-2; 8 bases are a match to TRBD1. This chain's CDR3 is CASSSADTGGGYTF. In DNA, the CDR3 is TGTGCCAGCAGCTCGGCCGACACAGGGGGTGGCTACACCTTC. Looking up the rest from reference TRBV7-6 and TRBJ1-2 gives the full variable domain: GAGVSQSPRYKVTKRGQDVALRCDPISGHVSLYWYRQALGQGPEFLTYFNYEAQQDKSGLPNDRFSAERPEGSISTLTIQRTEQRDSAMYRCASSSADTGGGYTFGSGTRLTVV.